This T cell receptor beta chain originates from a study of blood T cells in healthy people across ages. Whole-study findings and limits: Naive CD4+ cells and diversity were both higher in long-lived donors than in aged donors.

Comments on this clonotype: What it recognizes is unknown.

Then a second PCR, running roughly 7 to 11 cycles, was carried out with a sample-barcoded 5' primer and a J-beta primer mix. Every sample gave at least 2.5 million paired-end reads containing CDR3. TCRdb analysed the 5' RACE reads with MiXCR anew, one entry per CDR3 protein. The sample gives about 1.4 million distinct CDR3 sequences, roughly 64% of which show up once; 6.5% to 8.5% is in the top ten. From germline, CDR1 is MNHNS and CDR2 SASEGT. The ends were cut back, 0 bases at V and 3 bases at J, with 9 bases in the middle. The length of the CDR3 is 14 residues. The J gene is TRBJ2-7, the V gene TRBV6-1; D not certain. Sequenced sample: blood. The receptor comes from a man in his late teens or twenties in good health. In DNA, the CDR3 is TGTGCCAGCAGTGAAGCGAACCGATACTACGAGCAGTACTTC. It translates to CASSEANRYYEQYF.